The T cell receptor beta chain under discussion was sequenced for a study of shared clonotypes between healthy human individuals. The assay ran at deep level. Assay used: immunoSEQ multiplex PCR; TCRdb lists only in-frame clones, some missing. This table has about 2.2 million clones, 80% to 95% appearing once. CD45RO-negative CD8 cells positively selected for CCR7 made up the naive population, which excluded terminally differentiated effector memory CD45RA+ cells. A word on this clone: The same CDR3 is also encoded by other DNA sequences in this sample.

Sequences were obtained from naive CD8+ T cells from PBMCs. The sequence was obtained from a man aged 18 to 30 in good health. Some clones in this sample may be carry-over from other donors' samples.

CDR3 loop: CSVTGSYEQYF. The CDR3 nucleotides are TGCAGCGTCACAGGGTCCTACGAGCAGTACTTC. The V gene is TRBV29-1, the J gene TRBJ2-7, with D perhaps matching TRBD1 (6 bases). The V and J ends lost 6 bases and 1 base respectively, with 7 bases between them. Germline-derived CDR1 and CDR2 are SQVTM and ANQGSEA. The length of the CDR3 is 11 residues.